This T cell receptor (beta chain) originates from a study of T cell repertoires in cytomegalovirus infection. Study-wide context: The public TCR beta signatures pointed to both CMV infection and matching HLA type.

Whole-study findings and limits: Summed public TCR beta family frequency identified CMV carriers bearing the relevant HLA. The ex vivo response was dominated by HLA-C-restricted CMV-specific TCR beta clonotypes.

This clonotype was seen repeatedly, ten times or more. As yet, its antigen is unknown. TCRdb called the reads again in MiXCR, with one record for every CDR3 protein. The sample shows under 350,000 distinct CDR3 sequences, around 9.5% of them seen only once. The germline CDR1 and CDR2 sequences are KGHDR and SFDVKD. V shed 4 bases and J 0 bases; nucleotides not matched to a gene: 5. The CDR3 sequence is 18 residues long. Sequencing used PBMCs. The sequence derives from a human donor in good health (CMV status not recorded). Some clones in this sample may be carry-over from other donors' samples. V and J are TRBV24-1 and TRBJ2-1; 13 positions agree with TRBD2. This CDR3 is CATSEDGTSGNSYNEQFF. The CDR3 DNA sequence: TGTGCCACCAGTGAGGACGGGACTAGCGGGAACTCCTACAATGAGCAGTTCTTC.